A single sample is the source of the 30 T cell receptor beta chains below, sequenced in a study of radiation and T cells in renal cell carcinoma. Here immunoSEQ multiplex PCR was the method, and the copy in TCRdb shows in-frame clones only, minus some. The sample yields roughly 120,000 clones, approximately 80% seen once. As for time point: blood 2 weeks post-SBRT. This sample's treatment: 15 Gy SBRT to primary tumor, nephrectomy 4 weeks later. Sample: blood, taken from a patient whose treatment included radiotherapy and nephrectomy. The receptors were gathered from a woman aged 55 to 70 with renal cell carcinoma.

The chain joins TRBV7-6 to TRBJ2-5; tentatively, D is TRBD2 (6 bases). The germline gives CDR1 SGHVS, CDR2 FNYEAQ. The length of the CDR3 is 16 residues. V was pared by 4 bases and J by 5 bases, with 20 bases between. CDR3 DNA sequence: TGTGCCAGCAGCTCCCGGGCGGGGTCCCGCGGGGAGACCCAGTACTTC. Amino acids: CASSSRAGSRGETQYF.

The chain employs TRBV6-1 and TRBJ1-5; D is perhaps TRBD1 (5 bases). Trimming stripped 5 bases from V and 5 bases from J, with 10 bases between. The CDR3 covers 13 residues. CDR1 is MNHNS, CDR2 SASEGT, per germline. CDR3 coding DNA: TGTGCCAGCAGTTCCCGGGGCGATCAGCCCCAGCATTTT. The encoded protein is CASSSRGDQPQHF.

The gene calls are TRBV6-5 and TRBJ1-2, with D possibly matching TRBD1 (5 bases). The V gene lost 2 bases and the J gene lost 4 bases, with 14 bases spanning the gap. Germline V gene data show CDR1 as MNHEY and CDR2 as SVGAGI. The CDR3 consists of 15 residues. DNA for the CDR3: TGTGCCAGCAGTTACCTGGACCCGGGGCGCTATGGCTACACCTTC. It translates to CASSYLDPGRYGYTF.

The chain combines TRBV18 with TRBJ1-2; D remains unclear. V was clipped by 6 bases and J by 4 bases, with 21 bases between them. CDR1 is KGHSH, CDR2 LQKENI, per germline. The CDR3 contains 16 residues. The DNA for the CDR3 is TGTGCCAGCTCCCAGGAGAAACAATCGGGCCCCTATGGCTACACCTTC. Protein product: CASSQEKQSGPYGYTF.

The chain employs TRBV4-3 and TRBJ1-3; TRBD1 matches 7 bases. Germline V CDR1 and CDR2: LGHNA, YSLEER. This CDR3 spans 15 amino acids. The ends lost 1 base at V and 1 base at J; junction bases unmatched: 1. CDR3 sequence (DNA): TGCGCCAGCAGCCAAGCCAGGGGGTCTGGAAACACCATATATTTT. As protein: CASSQARGSGNTIYF.

This clone was recorded once. V usage is TRBV30 and J usage is TRBJ2-5; 11 nucleotides match TRBD2. This CDR3 has 13 amino acids. The germline gives CDR1 GTSNPN, CDR2 SVGIG (reference sequence). After removal of 8 bases from V and 2 bases from J, the junction contained 4 bases not matched to a gene. The CDR3 DNA reads TGTGCCGGGACTAGCGGTACTCAAGAGACCCAGTACTTC. Its translation: CAGTSGTQETQYF.

The J gene is TRBJ1-2, the V gene TRBV11-2, with D unresolved. The length of the CDR3 is 13 residues. Per germline, CDR1 SGHAT and CDR2 FQNNGV. V was trimmed by 5 bases and J by 3 bases, leaving 10 bases between them. Written as DNA, the CDR3 is TGTGCCAGCAGCGTCAACCCCGACTATGGCTACACCTTC. Protein product: CASSVNPDYGYTF.

The chain's CDR3 is CASSLESGPGELFF. CDR3 nucleotides: TGTGCCAGCAGCTTAGAGTCGGGGCCCGGGGAGCTGTTTTTT. The chain is built from TRBV11-2 and TRBJ2-2, with D possibly being TRBD1 or TRBD2 (5 bases each). The germline V gene encodes CDR1 SGHAT and CDR2 FQNNGV. The CDR3 is made up of 14 amino acids. V shed 0 bases and J shed 6 bases, with 8 bases lying between them.

The chain carries TRBV7-9 and TRBJ1-1; D remains ambiguous. Trimming left V 3 bases short and J 1 base short, with 6 bases between. Germline-derived CDR1 and CDR2 are SEHNR and FQNEAQ (reference sequence). This CDR3 has 13 residues. Here the CDR3 DNA reads TGTGCCAGCAGCTTGAAACAGAACACTGAAGCTTTCTTT. This encodes CASSLKQNTEAFF.

The V and J genes are TRBV18 and TRBJ1-5; no firm D call. V lost 2 bases, J lost 7 bases, and 12 bases lay in between. This CDR3 comprises 14 residues. Looked up from germline, CDR1 is KGHSH and CDR2 is LQKENI. For the CDR3, the DNA is TGTGCCAGCTCACCAGTCAGGTTAACCCAGCCCCAGCATTTT. This encodes CASSPVRLTQPQHF.

V and J are TRBV28 and TRBJ1-2; D gene unclear. In germline, CDR1 is MDHEN, CDR2 SYDVKM. The ends were cut back, 9 bases at V and 4 bases at J, with 12 bases in the middle. The CDR3 runs to 12 residues. The CDR3 region has the DNA TGTGCCAGTCTCAAGCCTCCCTATGGCTACACCTTC. Encoded protein: CASLKPPYGYTF.

A single count supports this clone. A much larger clone lies a single base off, so this may be a read error. The chain recombines TRBV7-9 with TRBJ2-1; no clear D. The CDR3 sequence is 11 residues long. Deletions cut 2 bases from V and 8 bases from J, with 4 bases between. From germline, CDR1 is SEHNR and CDR2 FQNEAQ (reference sequence). In DNA, the CDR3 is TGTGCCAGCAGCTTAAACTATGAGCAGTTCTTC. Amino acid sequence: CASSLNYEQFF.

The gene calls are TRBV29-1 and TRBJ2-6; D unclear. CDR3 size: 15 residues. The V gene's germline CDR1 is SQVTM and CDR2 ANQGSEA. The CDR3 DNA reads TGCGGCATTACACCGCCCCTCTCTGGGGCCAACGTCCTGACTTTC. The encoded protein is CGITPPLSGANVLTF. Full variable domain (outside the CDR3, taken from reference TRBV29-1 and TRBJ2-6): SAVISQKPSRDICQRGTSLTIQCQVDSQVTMMFWYRQQPGQSLTLIATANQGSEATYESGFVIDKFPISRPNLTFSTLTVSNMSPEDSSIYLCGITPPLSGANVLTFGAGSRLTVL.

The chain combines TRBV6-5 with TRBJ1-2; TRBD1 is a possible D gene (5 bases). Trimming removed 0 bases at V and 8 bases at J, with 13 bases between. This CDR3 comprises 14 residues. Germline loops: CDR1 MNHEY, CDR2 SVGAGI. The chain's CDR3 is CASSYSAGPYGYTF. The CDR3, as DNA: TGTGCCAGCAGTTACTCGGCAGGGCCATACGGCTACACCTTC.

The chain links TRBV28 to TRBJ2-7, with 8 bases identical to TRBD2. The CDR3 length is 15 residues. Germline V gene data show CDR1 as MDHEN and CDR2 as SYDVKM. V was pared by 8 bases and J by 3 bases, with 12 bases of the junction left unmatched. The CDR3 reads CASFTGGRPDYEQYF. CDR3 DNA: TGTGCCAGCTTTACTGGCGGGAGGCCGGACTACGAGCAGTACTTC.

The rearrangement joins TRBV28 to TRBJ1-2; 8 bases match TRBD1. The germline CDR1 and CDR2 sequences are MDHEN and SYDVKM. The length of the CDR3 is 16 residues. J was trimmed by 1 base and V by 4 bases; bases with no gene match: 8. The CDR3, as DNA: TGTGCCAGCAGTTCCGGGACAGGAGCGTTTAACTATGGCTACACCTTC. Its protein is CASSSGTGAFNYGYTF.

The chain is built from TRBV5-1 and TRBJ2-2, with TRBD1 matching over 7 bases. CDR3 size: 14 residues. The germline V gene has CDR1 SGHRS and CDR2 YFSETQ. Trimming removed 4 bases from V and 4 bases from J; junction bases left unmatched: 4. The chain's CDR3 is CASSTTGPTGELFF. The CDR3 coding sequence is TGCGCCAGCAGCACGACAGGGCCCACCGGGGAGCTGTTTTTT.

The chain couples TRBV28 to TRBJ2-1, with 9 nucleotides matching TRBD2. Germline V gene sequence: CDR1 MDHEN, CDR2 SYDVKM. This CDR3 contains 15 residues. With V trimmed by 8 bases and J by 3 bases, 8 bases remained unmatched. CDR3 amino acids: CASALTSGIYNEQFF. As DNA, the CDR3 is TGTGCCAGCGCCCTGACTAGCGGCATCTACAATGAGCAGTTCTTC.

In its sample, this clone was seen a few times. This chain uses TRBV7-2 with TRBJ2-1; D possibly corresponds to TRBD2 (5 bases). This CDR3 is 18 amino acids long. Deletions cut 7 bases from V and 0 bases from J, with 22 bases between. Germline V lookup: CDR1 SGHTA, CDR2 FQGNSA. The CDR3: CASTSRGGTRYSYNEQFF. The DNA of the CDR3 is TGTGCCAGCACCTCCCGGGGTGGTACGCGCTACTCCTACAATGAGCAGTTCTTC. Supplemented by reference TRBV7-2 and TRBJ2-1, the full variable domain reads GAGVSQSPSNKVTEKGKDVELRCDPISGHTALYWYRQSLGQGLEFLIYFQGNSAPDKSGLPSDRFSAERTGGSVSTLTIQRTQQEDSAVYLCASTSRGGTRYSYNEQFFGPGTRLTVL.

The gene calls are TRBV6-5 and TRBJ1-1, with D unresolved. Trimming took 5 bases from V and 1 from J, leaving 11 bases between them. Germline loops: CDR1 MNHEY, CDR2 SVGAGI. This CDR3 region has 14 residues. The CDR3 DNA sequence: TGTGCCAGCAGTAACCAGGACTGGAACACTGAAGCTTTCTTT. The encoded protein is CASSNQDWNTEAFF.

The rearrangement links TRBV10-3 to TRBJ1-5; possible D gene TRBD1, 5 bases. This CDR3 is 15 amino acids long. The ends were cut back, 1 base at V and 5 bases at J, with 12 bases in the middle. Germline V gene data show CDR1 as ENHRY and CDR2 as SYGVKD. CDR3: CAISEFSRGDQPQHF. The CDR3 DNA reads TGTGCCATCAGTGAGTTTTCGCGGGGGGATCAGCCCCAGCATTTT.

The rearrangement uses TRBV7-9 and TRBJ2-6; the match to TRBD1 covers 12 bases. Trimming cost V 6 bases and J 4 bases; bases outside gene matches: 10. The CDR3 is 18 amino acids. Germline V gene lookup returns CDR1 SEHNR and CDR2 FQNEAQ (reference sequence). CDR3 sequence: CASRKKGTGGEGANVLTF. In nucleotides, the CDR3 is TGTGCCAGCAGGAAAAAAGGGACAGGGGGCGAAGGGGCCAACGTCCTGACTTTC.

As concerns this clone: The same CDR3 is also encoded by other DNA sequences in this sample. The chain recombines TRBV6-5 with TRBJ1-5; 7 nucleotides align to TRBD1. V was clipped by 6 bases and J by 2 bases; unmatched bases: 4. Per germline, CDR1 MNHEY and CDR2 SVGAGI. This CDR3 contains 14 residues. The CDR3: CASSLDRGNQPQHF. CDR3 in DNA: TGTGCCAGCAGCCTAGACAGGGGCAATCAGCCCCAGCATTTT.

The chain carries TRBV5-1 and TRBJ2-2; 12 nucleotides line up with TRBD2. Germline CDR1 is SGHRS and CDR2 is YFSETQ. The length of the CDR3 is 15 residues. The ends lost 7 bases at V and 5 bases at J; junction bases unmatched: 6. CDR3: CASGLAGSYTGELFF. CDR3 nucleotide sequence: TGCGCCAGCGGACTAGCGGGGAGCTATACCGGGGAGCTGTTTTTT.

The rearrangement joins TRBV27 to TRBJ1-4; no clear D gene. Germline CDR1 is MNHEY and CDR2 is SMNVEV (reference sequence). The CDR3 is 14 amino acids. V gave up 4 bases and J gave up 7 bases, with 13 bases separating them. The CDR3 nucleotides read TGTGCCAGCAGTTGGGCTGCCGGCGGTGAAAAACTGTTTTTT. It specifies CASSWAAGGEKLFF.

This sequence joins TRBV27 and TRBJ2-5; 8 nucleotides align to TRBD2. The ends lost 3 bases at V and 2 bases at J; junction bases unmatched: 5. Germline V gene sequence: CDR1 MNHEY, CDR2 SMNVEV (reference sequence). The CDR3 extends over 15 amino acids. CDR3 in DNA: TGTGCCAGCAGTTTCTTAGCGGGGTTACAAGAGACCCAGTACTTC. It specifies CASSFLAGLQETQYF.

This chain connects TRBV6-5 to TRBJ2-1; no clear D. Trimming removed 2 bases at V and 3 bases at J, with 8 bases between. The germline CDR1 and CDR2 sequences are MNHEY and SVGAGI. The CDR3 sequence is 14 residues long. In DNA form, the CDR3 reads TGTGCCAGCAGTTACCAACAGATCTACAATGAGCAGTTCTTC. As protein: CASSYQQIYNEQFF.

The CDR3 region has the DNA TGCGCCAGCAGCCCGTCCTCCCTCCGTGAAGCTTTCTTT. Translation gives CASSPSSLREAFF. This chain connects TRBV4-3 to TRBJ1-1; D is ambiguous. The CDR3 is made up of 13 amino acids. Trimming cost V 4 bases and J 7 bases, with 13 bases left between them. Germline CDR1 reads LGHNA; CDR2 reads YSLEER.

The rearrangement links TRBV7-9 to TRBJ1-6; TRBD1 is a possible D gene (6 bases). The V end was cut by 9 bases, the J end by 7 bases, with 16 bases between. CDR3 size: 14 residues. Germline CDR1 reads SEHNR; CDR2 reads FQNEAQ (reference sequence). CDR3 sequence reads: CARSIQGSNSPLHF. In DNA form, the CDR3 reads TGTGCCAGGTCTATACAGGGAAGCAATTCACCCCTCCACTTT.

Of note for this clone: The germline gene is not matched at one end of the junction; a read error may be the cause. The rearrangement uses TRBV6-1 and TRBJ2-7; D is unclear. The CDR3 has 13 amino acids. Germline V gene data show CDR1 as MNHNS and CDR2 as SASEGT. This CDR3 reads CASREGFSYEQYF. The CDR3 nucleotides are TGTGCCAGCCGTGAAGGGTTCTCCTACGAGCAGTACTTC.